This T cell receptor beta chain was retrieved from a study of cytomegalovirus exposure and HLA in healthy donors. The overall study: For the roughly 400 genotyped donors, 75% to 90% fell within the Caucasian-associated ancestry cluster. Findings and limits, study-wide: Judged likely to be a sequencing artifact was a cluster of highly shared sequence variants. Upon later analysis, TCR association rates were observed to vary by HLA locus, being highest for DRB1 and lowest for HLA-C.

Worth noting for this clone: Its matching antigen is unknown.

PCR primers comprised 60 Vbeta and 13 Jbeta primers. The repertoire was sequenced with immunoSEQ multiplex PCR; TCRdb's copy has only in-frame clones and lacks some. Among some 190,000 clones, around 75% were seen once, and the ten largest hold roughly 1.5%. With V trimmed by 5 bases and J by 0 bases, 5 bases remained unmatched. The CDR3 has 15 residues. Germline CDR1 SGHVS, CDR2 FQNEAQ. Source material: PBMCs. This receptor was identified in a woman between 45 and 60 years old in good health and CMV-seronegative. The chain has TRBV7-8 and TRBJ1-1; TRBD1 agrees at 8 bases. CDR3 DNA: TGTGCCAGCAGCCATCGGACAGGGATGAACACTGAAGCTTTCTTT. Translating gives CASSHRTGMNTEAFF.